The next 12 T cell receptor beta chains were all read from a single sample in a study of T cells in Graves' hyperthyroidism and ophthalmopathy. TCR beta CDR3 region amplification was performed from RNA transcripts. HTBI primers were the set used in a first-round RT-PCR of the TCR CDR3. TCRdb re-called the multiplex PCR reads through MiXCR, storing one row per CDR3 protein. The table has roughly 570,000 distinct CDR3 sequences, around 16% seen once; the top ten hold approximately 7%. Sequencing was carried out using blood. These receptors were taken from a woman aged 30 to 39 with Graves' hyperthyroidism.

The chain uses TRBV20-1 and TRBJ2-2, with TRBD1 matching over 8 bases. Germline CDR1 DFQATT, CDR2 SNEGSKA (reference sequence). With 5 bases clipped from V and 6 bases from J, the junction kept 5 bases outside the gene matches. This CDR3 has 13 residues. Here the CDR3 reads CSAGGQGSGELFF. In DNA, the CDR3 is TGCAGTGCTGGAGGACAGGGCTCCGGGGAGCTGTTTTTT.

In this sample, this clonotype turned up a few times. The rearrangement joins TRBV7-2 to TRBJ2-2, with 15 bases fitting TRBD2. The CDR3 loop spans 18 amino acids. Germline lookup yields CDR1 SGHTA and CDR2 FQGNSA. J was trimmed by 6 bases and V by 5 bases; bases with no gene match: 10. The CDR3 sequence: CASSPWTSGRARPGELFF. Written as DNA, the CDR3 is TGTGCCAGCAGCCCGTGGACTAGCGGGAGGGCACGGCCCGGGGAGCTGTTTTTT.

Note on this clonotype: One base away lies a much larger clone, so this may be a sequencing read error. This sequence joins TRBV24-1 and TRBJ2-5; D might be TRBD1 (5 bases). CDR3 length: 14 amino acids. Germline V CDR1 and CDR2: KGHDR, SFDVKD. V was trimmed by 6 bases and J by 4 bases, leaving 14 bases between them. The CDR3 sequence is CATSPWQGRETQYF. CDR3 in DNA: TGTGCCACCAGTCCTTGGCAGGGCCGAGAGACCCAGTACTTC.

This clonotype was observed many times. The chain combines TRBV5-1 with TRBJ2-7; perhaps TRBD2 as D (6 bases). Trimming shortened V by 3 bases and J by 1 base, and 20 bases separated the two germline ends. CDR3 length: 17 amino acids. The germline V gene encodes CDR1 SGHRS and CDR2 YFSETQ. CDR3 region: CASSWSAGRPQSYEQYF. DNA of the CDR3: TGCGCCAGCAGCTGGAGTGCAGGGAGGCCCCAATCCTACGAGCAGTACTTC.

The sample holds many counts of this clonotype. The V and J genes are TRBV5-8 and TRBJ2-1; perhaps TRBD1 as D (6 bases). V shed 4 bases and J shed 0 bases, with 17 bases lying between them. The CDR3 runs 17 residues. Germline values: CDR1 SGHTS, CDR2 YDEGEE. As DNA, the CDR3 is TGTGCCAGCAGCCGGGGACAAAAACTCTACTCCTACAATGAGCAGTTCTTC. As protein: CASSRGQKLYSYNEQFF.

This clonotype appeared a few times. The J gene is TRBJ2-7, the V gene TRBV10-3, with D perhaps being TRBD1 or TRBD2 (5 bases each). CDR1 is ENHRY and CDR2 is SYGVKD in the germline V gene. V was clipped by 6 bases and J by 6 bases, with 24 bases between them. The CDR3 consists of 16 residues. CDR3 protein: CAISAATKRGYSEQYF. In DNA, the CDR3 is TGTGCCATCAGCGCGGCTACGAAGAGGGGCTACAGCGAGCAGTACTTC.

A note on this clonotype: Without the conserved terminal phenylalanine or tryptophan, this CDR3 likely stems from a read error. This CDR3 is CAISARLGAESTGELFS. In DNA, the CDR3 is TGTGCCATCAGTGCCAGACTCGGGGCCGAAAGCACCGGGGAGCTGTTTTCT. The chain employs TRBV10-3 and TRBJ2-2; D may correspond to TRBD1 or TRBD2 (5 bases each). Trimming took 4 bases from V and 4 from J, leaving 19 bases between them. CDR3 length: 17 amino acids. Germline lookup yields CDR1 ENHRY and CDR2 SYGVKD.

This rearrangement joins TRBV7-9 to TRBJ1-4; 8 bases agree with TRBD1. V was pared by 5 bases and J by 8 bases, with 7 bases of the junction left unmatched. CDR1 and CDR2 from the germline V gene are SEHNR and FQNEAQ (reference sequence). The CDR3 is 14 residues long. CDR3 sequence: CASSTQGAKEKLFF. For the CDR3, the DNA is TGTGCCAGCAGCACCCAGGGGGCCAAGGAAAAACTGTTTTTT.

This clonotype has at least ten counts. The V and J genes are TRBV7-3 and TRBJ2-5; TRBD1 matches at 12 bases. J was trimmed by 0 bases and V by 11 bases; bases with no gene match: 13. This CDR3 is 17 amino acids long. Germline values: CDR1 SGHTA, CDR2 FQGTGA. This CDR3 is CASSPGTGGRYQETQYF. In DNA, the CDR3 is TGTGCCTCTTCCCCCGGGACAGGGGGCCGGTACCAAGAGACCCAGTACTTC.

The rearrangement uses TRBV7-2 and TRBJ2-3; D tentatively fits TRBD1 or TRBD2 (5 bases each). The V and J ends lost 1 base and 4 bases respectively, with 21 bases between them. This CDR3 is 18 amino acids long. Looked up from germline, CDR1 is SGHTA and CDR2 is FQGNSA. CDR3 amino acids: CASSLVGGSRVSPDTQYF. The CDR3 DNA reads TGTGCCAGCAGCTTAGTGGGTGGGAGCAGGGTTAGCCCAGATACGCAGTATTTT.

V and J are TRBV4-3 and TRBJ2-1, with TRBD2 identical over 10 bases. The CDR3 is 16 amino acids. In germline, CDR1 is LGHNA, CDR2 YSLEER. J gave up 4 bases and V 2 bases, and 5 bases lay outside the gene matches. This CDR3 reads CASSQRRAGGYNEQFF. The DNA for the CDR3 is TGCGCCAGCAGCCAACGGCGAGCGGGAGGGTACAATGAGCAGTTCTTC.

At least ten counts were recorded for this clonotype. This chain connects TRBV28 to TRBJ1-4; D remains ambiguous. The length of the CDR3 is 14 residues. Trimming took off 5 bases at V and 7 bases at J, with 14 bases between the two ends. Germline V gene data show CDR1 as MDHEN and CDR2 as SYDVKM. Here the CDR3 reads CASSTGRLVEKLFF. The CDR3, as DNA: TGTGCCAGCAGTACCGGACGACTCGTTGAAAAACTGTTTTTT.